The sequence of this TCR beta chain was determined in a study of early T cells in non-severe SARS-CoV-2 infection. Study as a whole: Sequenced material consisted of bulk RNA (from unsorted whole blood), and chains were unpaired.

This clonotype was counted at least ten times. The germline V gene has CDR1 SQVTM and CDR2 ANQGSEA. V lost 5 bases and J lost 2; bases outside the gene matches: 3. The CDR3 length is 13 residues. TCRdb analysed the 5' RACE reads with MiXCR anew, one entry per CDR3 protein. The table lists 42,000 or so distinct CDR3 sequences, around 10% of them singletons, with roughly 22% in the top ten. The sequence derives from an adult who was a healthcare worker with PCR-confirmed SARS-CoV-2 infection or an uninfected control (not recorded which). Sequencing input: whole blood. V usage is TRBV29-1 and J usage is TRBJ1-5; 7 bases are shared with TRBD1. The CDR3 is CSVQGDGNQPQHF. For the CDR3, the DNA is TGCAGCGTTCAGGGGGATGGCAATCAGCCCCAGCATTTT.